In this sample, the clone carrying this T cell receptor (beta chain) turned up many times. Authors of the study amplified TCR beta CDR3 regions from RNA transcripts. In the first-round RT-PCR of the TCR CDR3, the HTBI primer set was used. MiXCR, applied by TCRdb to the multiplex PCR reads, yields one record per CDR3 protein. The sample lists about 640,000 distinct CDR3 sequences, less than 25% seen once, with 34% in the top ten. This sample was included in a study of T cells in Graves' hyperthyroidism and ophthalmopathy. Trimming removed 0 bases at V and 5 bases at J, with 12 bases between. Germline CDR1 is SGHRS and CDR2 is YFSETQ. This CDR3 is built from 15 residues.

The sequencing sample was made of blood. This sequence was found in a man aged 25-40 years with Graves' ophthalmopathy. The rearrangement joins TRBV5-1 to TRBJ2-1, with a possible D match to TRBD2 (6 bases). This chain's CDR3 is CASSLAGTRHNEQFF. CDR3 DNA sequence: TGCGCCAGCAGCTTGGCCGGGACTCGGCACAATGAGCAGTTCTTC.